These 5 T cell receptor beta chains originate from one sample sequenced in a study of molecular identifiers for immune sequencing clone quantification. TCRdb redid the calling of the PCR reads with MiXCR, one entry per CDR3 protein. Counted here are more than 250,000 distinct CDR3 sequences, around 21% occurring once; the ten biggest clones make up over 0.7%. Specimen: naive CD8+ T cells from blood, with Jurkat cell RNA spiked in. As for subset: FACS-sorted CD8+CD4-CCR7+CD45RA+ naive T cells. The origin of the receptors is a human donor in good health. Some libraries in this study had Jurkat cell RNA spiked in.

The chain combines TRBV19 with TRBJ1-1; tentatively, D is TRBD1 (5 bases). Germline CDR1 is LNHDA and CDR2 is SQIVND (reference sequence). The CDR3 runs to 15 residues. The ends were cut back, 4 bases at V and 4 bases at J, with 16 bases in the middle. CDR3 protein: CASSRPGAQITEAFF. The CDR3 coding sequence is TGTGCCAGTAGTAGGCCCGGGGCCCAGATCACTGAAGCTTTCTTT.

Comments on this clonotype: A single base separates this from a much larger clone, so it may be a read error. The missing conserved phenylalanine or tryptophan at the end of this CDR3 makes a read error likely. The chain carries TRBV5-1 and TRBJ2-1; 12 bases match TRBD2. The trim removed 4 bases at V and 8 bases at J, leaving 7 bases unmatched. The germline V gene has CDR1 SGHRS and CDR2 YFSETQ. The CDR3 is 15 residues long. The DNA of the CDR3 is TGCGCCAGCAGCCCTGGACTAGCGGGAATCGATGAGCAGTTCCTC. Protein: CASSPGLAGIDEQFL.

The sample holds many counts of this clonotype. The chain joins TRBV6-1 to TRBJ2-1; D not certain. Per the germline V gene, CDR1 is MNHNS and CDR2 is SASEGT. Trimming pared 10 bases from V and 4 bases from J, leaving 8 bases between. This CDR3 has 11 residues. In nucleotides, the CDR3 is TGTGCCACCGCTCCGTACAATGAGCAGTTCTTC. Its translation is CATAPYNEQFF.

This clonotype was seen ten or more times. The rearrangement joins TRBV6-5 to TRBJ2-1; tentatively, D is TRBD1 (5 bases). V was clipped by 3 bases and J by 4 bases, with 7 bases between them. CDR3 size: 13 residues. The germline gives CDR1 MNHEY, CDR2 SVGAGI. CDR3 protein: CASSYRGYNEQFF. The CDR3 nucleotides read TGTGCCAGCAGTTATAGGGGATACAATGAGCAGTTCTTC.

This clonotype was counted at least ten times. This chain connects TRBV15 to TRBJ2-1; the D gene is possibly TRBD1 (6 bases). V dropped 2 bases and J dropped 2 bases, with 16 bases sitting between them. The germline V gene has CDR1 LNHNV and CDR2 YYDKDF (reference sequence). The CDR3 contains 17 residues. CDR3 protein: CATSRSSPGAAYNEQFF. Here the CDR3 DNA reads TGTGCCACCAGCAGATCGAGTCCAGGGGCGGCCTACAATGAGCAGTTCTTC. Combining the CDR3 with reference TRBV15 and TRBJ2-1 gives the whole variable domain DAMVIQNPRYQVTQFGKPVTLSCSQTLNHNVMYWYQQKSSQAPKLLFHYYDKDFNNEADTPDNFQSRRPNTSFCFLDIRSPGLGDTAMYLCATSRSSPGAAYNEQFFGPGTRLTVL.